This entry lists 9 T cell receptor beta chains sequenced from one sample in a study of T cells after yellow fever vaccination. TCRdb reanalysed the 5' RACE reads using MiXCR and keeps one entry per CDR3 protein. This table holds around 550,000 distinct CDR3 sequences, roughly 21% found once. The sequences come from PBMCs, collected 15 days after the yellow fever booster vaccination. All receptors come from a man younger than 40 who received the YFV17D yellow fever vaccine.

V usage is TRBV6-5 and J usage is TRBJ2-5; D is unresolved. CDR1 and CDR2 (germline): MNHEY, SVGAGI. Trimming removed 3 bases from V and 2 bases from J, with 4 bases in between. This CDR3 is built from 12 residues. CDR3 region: CASSYPQETQYF. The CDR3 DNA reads TGTGCCAGCAGTTATCCTCAAGAGACCCAGTACTTC.

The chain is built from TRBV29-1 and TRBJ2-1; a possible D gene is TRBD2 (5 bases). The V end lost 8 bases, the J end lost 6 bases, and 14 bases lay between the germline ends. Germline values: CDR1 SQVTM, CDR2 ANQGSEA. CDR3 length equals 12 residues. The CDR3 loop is CSTDRGSNEQFF. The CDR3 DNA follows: TGCAGCACCGATCGGGGTTCCAATGAGCAGTTCTTC.

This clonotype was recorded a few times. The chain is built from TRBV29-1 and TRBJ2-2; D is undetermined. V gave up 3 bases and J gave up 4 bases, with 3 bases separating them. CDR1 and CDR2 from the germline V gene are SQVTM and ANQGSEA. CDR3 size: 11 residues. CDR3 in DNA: TGCAGCGTTGATAGCACCGGGGAGCTGTTTTTT. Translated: CSVDSTGELFF.

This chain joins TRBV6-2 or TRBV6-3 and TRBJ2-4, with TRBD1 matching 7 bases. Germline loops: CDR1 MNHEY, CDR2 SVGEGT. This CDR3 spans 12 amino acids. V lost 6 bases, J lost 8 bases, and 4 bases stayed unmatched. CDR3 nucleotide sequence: TGTGCCAGCAGCACTAGGGGGCACATTCAGTACTTC. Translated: CASSTRGHIQYF.

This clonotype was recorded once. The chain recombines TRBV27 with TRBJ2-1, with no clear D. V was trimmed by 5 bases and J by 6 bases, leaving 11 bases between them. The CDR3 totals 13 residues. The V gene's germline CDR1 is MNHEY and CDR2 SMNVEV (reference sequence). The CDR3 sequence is CASSPRTLNEQFF. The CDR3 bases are TGTGCCAGCAGTCCTCGGACCCTCAATGAGCAGTTCTTC.

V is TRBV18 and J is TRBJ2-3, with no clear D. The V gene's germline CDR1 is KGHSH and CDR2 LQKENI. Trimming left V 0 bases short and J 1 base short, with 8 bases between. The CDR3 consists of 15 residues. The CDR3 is CASSPPNVGTDTQYF. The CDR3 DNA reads TGTGCCAGCTCACCACCGAACGTGGGCACAGATACGCAGTATTTT.

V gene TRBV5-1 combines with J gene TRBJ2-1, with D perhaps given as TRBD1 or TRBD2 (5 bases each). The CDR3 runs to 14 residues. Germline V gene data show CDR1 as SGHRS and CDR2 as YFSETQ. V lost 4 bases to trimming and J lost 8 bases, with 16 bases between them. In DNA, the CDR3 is TGCGCCAGCAGCCTCACCTCGGTGGGGGATGAGCAGTTCTTC. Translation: CASSLTSVGDEQFF.

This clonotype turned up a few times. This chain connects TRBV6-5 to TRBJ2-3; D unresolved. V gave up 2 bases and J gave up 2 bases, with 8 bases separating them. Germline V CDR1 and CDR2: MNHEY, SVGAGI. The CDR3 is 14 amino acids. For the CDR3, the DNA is TGTGCCAGCAGTTACGATTTAAACACAGATACGCAGTATTTT. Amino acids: CASSYDLNTDTQYF.

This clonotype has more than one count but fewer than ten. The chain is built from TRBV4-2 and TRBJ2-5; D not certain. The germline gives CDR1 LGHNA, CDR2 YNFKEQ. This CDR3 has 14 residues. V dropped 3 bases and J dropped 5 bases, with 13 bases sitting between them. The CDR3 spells CASSQPGPQETQYF. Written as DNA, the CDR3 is TGTGCCAGCAGCCAGCCCGGACCCCAGGAGACCCAGTACTTC.